This note documents a single T cell receptor beta chain sequence. The target antigen is unknown. These data originate in a study of cytomegalovirus exposure and HLA in healthy donors. Overall study findings and caveats: Per published reports, the classifier diagnosed cytomegalovirus status with high specificity and sensitivity. A list of more than 150 TCR beta chains associated with cytomegalovirus was given. Most of the TCR beta V segments (in an earlier analysis) were productive either about 87% or about 30% of the time. CMV antigen specificity was confirmed in vitro for three CMV-associated chains.

The PCR had 60 Vbeta and 13 Jbeta primers. Measured with immunoSEQ multiplex PCR; TCRdb has only the in-frame clones, and not every one. This sample has some 120,000 clones; over 65% occur once, and the top ten carry 3.5% to 4.5%. This CDR3 region has 14 residues. Between the trimmed V and J ends, which lost 1 base and 0 bases, there was a span of 6 bases. Per the germline V gene, CDR1 is MNHEY and CDR2 is SMNVEV (reference sequence). This chain joins TRBV27 and TRBJ1-1; D is uncertain. The source of this sequence is a man in his forties in good health and CMV-seropositive. Input material: PBMCs. The CDR3, as DNA: TGTGCCAGCAGTTTATGGCACATGAACACTGAAGCTTTCTTT. Translation: CASSLWHMNTEAFF.